The next 5 T cell receptor beta chains were all read from a single sample in a study of CD8 T cells in ankylosing spondylitis. A single record per CDR3 protein comes from TCRdb applying MiXCR to the 5' RACE reads. The sample consists of 40,000 to 50,000 distinct CDR3 sequences, under 4.5% of them appearing once. The sample taken for sequencing was blood, either unsorted or a sorted T cell fraction (not recorded which). These receptors were collected from a female donor with ankylosing spondylitis or in good health (not recorded which).

This clonotype was counted ten times or more. This chain uses TRBV9 with TRBJ2-5; D unclear. This CDR3 region has 15 residues. V lost 1 base, J lost 5 bases, and 15 bases lay in between. Germline V gene data show CDR1 as SGDLS and CDR2 as YYNGEE. The DNA for the CDR3 is TGTGCCAGCAGCGTATCGTCCGACGGACGGGAGACCCAGTACTTC. Protein product: CASSVSSDGRETQYF.

This clonotype was observed many times. The chain uses TRBV9 and TRBJ2-1; 8 nucleotides line up with TRBD1. The CDR3 is made up of 13 amino acids. Unmatched junction bases numbered 3, after V lost 4 bases and J lost 6 bases. Germline V CDR1 and CDR2: SGDLS, YYNGEE. CDR3 protein: CASSLDRGNEQFF. The CDR3, as DNA: TGTGCCAGCAGCCTAGACAGGGGCAATGAGCAGTTCTTC.

The table lists this clonotype with many counts. The chain joins TRBV9 to TRBJ2-1; the D gene could be TRBD1 or TRBD2 (6 bases each). The CDR3 runs 17 residues. Trimming took off 0 bases at V and 0 bases at J, with 13 bases between the two ends. Germline assignment: CDR1 SGDLS and CDR2 YYNGEE. CDR3 amino acids: CASSVVGGGHSYNEQFF. CDR3 coding DNA: TGTGCCAGCAGCGTAGTAGGAGGGGGGCACTCCTACAATGAGCAGTTCTTC. Based on the CDR3 plus reference TRBV9 and TRBJ2-1, the full variable domain is DSGVTQTPKHLITATGQRVTLRCSPRSGDLSVYWYQQSLDQGLQFLIQYYNGEERAKGNILERFSAQQFPDLHSELNLSSLELGDSALYFCASSVVGGGHSYNEQFFGPGTRLTVL.

This clonotype was counted ten times or more. The chain combines TRBV9 with TRBJ2-7; 8 bases are shared with TRBD2. The CDR3 is 15 residues long. The germline V gene has CDR1 SGDLS and CDR2 YYNGEE. The V gene end was trimmed by 5 bases and the J gene end by 6 bases; junction bases not matched to a gene: 13. DNA for the CDR3: TGTGCCAGCAGTTCATCCGGGACTAGAGATGGCGAGCAGTACTTC. This gives the protein CASSSSGTRDGEQYF. The whole variable domain, filled in from reference TRBV9 and TRBJ2-7, reads DSGVTQTPKHLITATGQRVTLRCSPRSGDLSVYWYQQSLDQGLQFLIQYYNGEERAKGNILERFSAQQFPDLHSELNLSSLELGDSALYFCASSSSGTRDGEQYFGPGTRLTVT.

The rearrangement uses TRBV9 and TRBJ2-2; 9 bases are shared with TRBD1. Germline CDR1 and CDR2: SGDLS and YYNGEE. Germline trimming cut 7 bases from V and 4 bases from J; bases unmatched to any gene: 8. The CDR3 totals 15 residues. CDR3 loop: CASPWGTGSTGELFF. DNA of the CDR3: TGTGCCAGCCCCTGGGGGACAGGGTCCACCGGGGAGCTGTTTTTT.